This TCR beta chain came from a study of cytomegalovirus exposure and HLA in healthy donors. Study observations and caveats: A few V segments could not be told apart, such as TRBV6-2 and TRBV6-3, and were left out. HLA restriction was apparent for most CMV-associated TCR beta chains in a later analysis. Donors were assumed by presence/absence analyses to have roughly uniform sequencing depth. A later look showed TCR association rates differing by HLA locus, highest for DRB1 and lowest for HLA-C.

This PCR relied on a set of 60 Vbeta primers and 13 Jbeta primers. Generated by immunoSEQ multiplex PCR, the TCRdb table keeps only in-frame clones and is missing some. The sample has 150,000 to 200,000 clones; approximately 88% are singletons. Concerning this clone: Its cognate antigen is unknown.

The CDR3 is made up of 15 amino acids. Germline values: CDR1 SGHRS, CDR2 YFSETQ. Trimming cost V 4 bases and J 3 bases; bases outside gene matches: 7. The sequencing input was PBMCs. This TCR was sampled from a boy aged 5 to 17 in good health and CMV-seronegative. The chain recombines TRBV5-1 with TRBJ2-7, with TRBD2 matching 10 bases. CDR3 nucleotides: TGCGCCAGCAGCCAGAAGCGGGAGGGCCGCTACGAGCAGTACTTC. Amino acid sequence: CASSQKREGRYEQYF.